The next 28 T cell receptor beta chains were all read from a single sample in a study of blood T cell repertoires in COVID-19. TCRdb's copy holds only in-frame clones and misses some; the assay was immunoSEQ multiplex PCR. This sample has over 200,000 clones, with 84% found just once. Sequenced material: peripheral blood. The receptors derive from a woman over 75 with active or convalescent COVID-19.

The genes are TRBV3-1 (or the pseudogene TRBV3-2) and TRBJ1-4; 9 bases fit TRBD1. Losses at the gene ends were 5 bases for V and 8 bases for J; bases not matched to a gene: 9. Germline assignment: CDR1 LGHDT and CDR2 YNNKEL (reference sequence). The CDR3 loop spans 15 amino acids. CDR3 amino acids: CASSVKGTGSEKLFF. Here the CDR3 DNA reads TGTGCCAGCAGCGTAAAGGGGACAGGGAGCGAAAAACTGTTTTTT.

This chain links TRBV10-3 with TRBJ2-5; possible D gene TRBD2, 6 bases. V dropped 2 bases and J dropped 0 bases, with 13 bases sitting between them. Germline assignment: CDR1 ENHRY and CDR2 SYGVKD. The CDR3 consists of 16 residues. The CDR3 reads CAISEPTRPYQETQYF. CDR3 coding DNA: TGTGCCATCAGTGAGCCGACTAGACCGTACCAAGAGACCCAGTACTTC.

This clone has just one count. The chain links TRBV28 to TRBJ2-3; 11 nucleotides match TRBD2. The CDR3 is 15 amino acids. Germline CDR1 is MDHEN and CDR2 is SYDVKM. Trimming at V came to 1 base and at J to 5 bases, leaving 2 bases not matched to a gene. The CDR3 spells CASSLSSGGRDTQYF. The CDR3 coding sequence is TGTGCCAGCAGTTTATCTAGCGGGGGGAGAGATACGCAGTATTTT.

The CDR3 DNA is TGCGCCAGCAGCCCCCATACTAGAGCAGGCACCGGGGAGCTGTTTTTT. It yields the protein CASSPHTRAGTGELFF. This chain links TRBV4-3 with TRBJ2-2, with a weak D call TRBD2 (5 bases). This CDR3 region has 16 residues. Germline V gene lookup returns CDR1 LGHNA and CDR2 YSLEER. With 4 bases removed from V and 4 bases from J, the gap between germline ends came to 16 bases.

CDR3 loop: CASSSSRGQGYNSPLHF. The CDR3 DNA reads as TGTGCCAGCAGCTCAAGCAGGGGCCAAGGATATAATTCACCCCTCCACTTT. The V and J genes are TRBV7-9 and TRBJ1-6; possible D gene TRBD1, 6 bases. The germline CDR1 and CDR2 sequences are SEHNR and FQNEAQ (reference sequence). V was shortened by 4 bases and J by 4 bases, with 17 bases between the two germline ends. This CDR3 has 17 amino acids.

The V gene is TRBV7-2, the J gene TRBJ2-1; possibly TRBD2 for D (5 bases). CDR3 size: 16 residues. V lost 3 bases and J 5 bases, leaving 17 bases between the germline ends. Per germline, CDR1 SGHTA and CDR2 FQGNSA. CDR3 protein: CASSLNLASFDNEQFF. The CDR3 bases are TGTGCCAGCAGCTTGAACTTAGCGTCCTTCGACAATGAGCAGTTCTTC.

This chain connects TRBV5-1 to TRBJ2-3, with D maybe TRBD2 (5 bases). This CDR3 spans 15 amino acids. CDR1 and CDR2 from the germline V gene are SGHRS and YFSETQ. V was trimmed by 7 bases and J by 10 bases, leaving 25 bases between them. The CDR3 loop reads CASCPTSPSSIAQYF. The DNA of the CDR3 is TGCGCCAGCTGCCCTACTAGTCCTTCGTCAATTGCGCAGTATTTT.

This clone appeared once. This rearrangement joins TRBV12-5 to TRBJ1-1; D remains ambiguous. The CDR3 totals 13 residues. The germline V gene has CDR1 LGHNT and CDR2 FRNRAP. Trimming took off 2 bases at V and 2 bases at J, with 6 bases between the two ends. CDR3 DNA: TGTGCTAGTGGTTTGAGCCTAAACACTGAAGCTTTCTTT. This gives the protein CASGLSLNTEAFF.

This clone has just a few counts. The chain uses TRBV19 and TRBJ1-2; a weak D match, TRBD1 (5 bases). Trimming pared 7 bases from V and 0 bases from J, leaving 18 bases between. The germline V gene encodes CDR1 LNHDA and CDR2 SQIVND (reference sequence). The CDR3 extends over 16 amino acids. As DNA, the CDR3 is TGTGCCAGTACCCCTCAGAGCAGGGTCGCTAACTATGGCTACACCTTC. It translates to CASTPQSRVANYGYTF.

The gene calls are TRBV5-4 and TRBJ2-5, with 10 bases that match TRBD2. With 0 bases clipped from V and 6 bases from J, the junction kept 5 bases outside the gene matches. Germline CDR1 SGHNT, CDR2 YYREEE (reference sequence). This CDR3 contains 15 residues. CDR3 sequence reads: CASSLDSGRMKTQYF. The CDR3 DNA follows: TGTGCCAGCAGCTTGGATAGCGGGAGGATGAAGACCCAGTACTTC.

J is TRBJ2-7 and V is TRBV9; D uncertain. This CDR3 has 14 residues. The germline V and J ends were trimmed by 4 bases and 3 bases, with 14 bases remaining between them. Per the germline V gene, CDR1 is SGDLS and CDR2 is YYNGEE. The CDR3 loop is CASSPTGFSYEQYF. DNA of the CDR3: TGTGCCAGCAGCCCCACCGGGTTTAGCTACGAGCAGTACTTC.

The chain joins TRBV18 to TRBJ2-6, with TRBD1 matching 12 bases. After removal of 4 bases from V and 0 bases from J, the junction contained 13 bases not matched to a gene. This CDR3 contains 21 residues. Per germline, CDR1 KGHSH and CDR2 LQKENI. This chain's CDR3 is CASSLTPGQGAHSSGANVLTF. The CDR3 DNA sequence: TGTGCCAGCTCACTCACACCGGGACAGGGGGCGCATAGCTCTGGGGCCAACGTCCTGACTTTC.

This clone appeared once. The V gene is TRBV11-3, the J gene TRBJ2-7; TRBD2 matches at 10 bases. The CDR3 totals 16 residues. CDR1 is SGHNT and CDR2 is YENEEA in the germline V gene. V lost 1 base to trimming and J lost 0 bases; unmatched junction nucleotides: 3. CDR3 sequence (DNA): TGTGCCAGCAGCTTAGGGACTAGCGGTAGCTCCTACGAGCAGTACTTC. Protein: CASSLGTSGSSYEQYF.

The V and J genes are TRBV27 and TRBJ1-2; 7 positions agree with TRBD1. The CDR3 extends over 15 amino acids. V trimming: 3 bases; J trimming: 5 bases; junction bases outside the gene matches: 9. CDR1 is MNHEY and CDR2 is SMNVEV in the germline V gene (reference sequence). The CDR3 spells CASSFRGNHRYGYTF. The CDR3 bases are TGTGCCAGCAGTTTCAGGGGGAACCATAGATATGGCTACACCTTC.

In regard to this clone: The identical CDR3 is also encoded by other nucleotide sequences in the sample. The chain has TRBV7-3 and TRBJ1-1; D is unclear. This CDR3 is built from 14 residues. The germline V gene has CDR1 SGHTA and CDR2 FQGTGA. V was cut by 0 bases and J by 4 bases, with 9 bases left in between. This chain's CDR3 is CASSLTAGSTEAFF. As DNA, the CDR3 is TGTGCCAGCAGCTTAACGGCGGGTAGCACTGAAGCTTTCTTT.

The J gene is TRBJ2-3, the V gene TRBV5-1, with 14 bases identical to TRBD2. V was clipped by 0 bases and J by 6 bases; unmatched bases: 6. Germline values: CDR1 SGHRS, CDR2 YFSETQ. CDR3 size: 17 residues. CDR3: CASSLETSGRAGDTQYF. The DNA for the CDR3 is TGCGCCAGCAGCTTGGAGACTAGCGGGAGGGCCGGGGATACGCAGTATTTT.

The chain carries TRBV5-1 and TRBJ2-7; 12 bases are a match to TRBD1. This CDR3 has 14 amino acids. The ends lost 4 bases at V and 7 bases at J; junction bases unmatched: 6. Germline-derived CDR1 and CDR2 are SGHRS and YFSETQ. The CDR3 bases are TGCGCCAGCAGCCCAGGGACAGGGGGCAGGGAGCAGTACTTC. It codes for CASSPGTGGREQYF.

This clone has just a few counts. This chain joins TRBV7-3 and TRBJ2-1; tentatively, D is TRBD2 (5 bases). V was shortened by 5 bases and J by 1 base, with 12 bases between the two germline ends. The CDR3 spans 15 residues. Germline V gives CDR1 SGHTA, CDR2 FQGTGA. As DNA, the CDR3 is TGTGCCAGCAGCCAAGGACTCCAATCCTACAATGAGCAGTTCTTC. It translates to CASSQGLQSYNEQFF.

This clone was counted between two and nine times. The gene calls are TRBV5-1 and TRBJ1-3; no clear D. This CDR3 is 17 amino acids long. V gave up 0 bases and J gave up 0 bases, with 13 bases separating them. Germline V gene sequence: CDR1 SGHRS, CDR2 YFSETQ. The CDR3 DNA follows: TGCGCCAGCAGCTTGGCCGGGAGGTCAGGCTCTGGAAACACCATATATTTT. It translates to CASSLAGRSGSGNTIYF.

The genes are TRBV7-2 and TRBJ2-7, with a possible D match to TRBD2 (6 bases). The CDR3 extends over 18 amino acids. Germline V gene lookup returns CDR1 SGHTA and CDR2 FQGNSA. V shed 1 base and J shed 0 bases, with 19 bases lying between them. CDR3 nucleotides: TGTGCCAGCAGCTTAGTATGGGGTGGTGGGGGGAGCTCCTACGAGCAGTACTTC. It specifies CASSLVWGGGGSSYEQYF.

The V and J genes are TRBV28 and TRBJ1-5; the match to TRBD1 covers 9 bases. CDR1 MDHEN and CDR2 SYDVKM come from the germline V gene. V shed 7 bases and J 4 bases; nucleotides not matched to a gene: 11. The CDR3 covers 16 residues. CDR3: CASTGRDRDVNQPQHF. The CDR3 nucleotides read TGTGCCAGCACAGGCCGGGACAGGGACGTAAATCAGCCCCAGCATTTT.

CDR3 loop: CASSYKGVLDGYTF. CDR3 DNA: TGTGCCAGCAGTTATAAGGGGGTTTTGGATGGCTACACCTTC. This chain uses TRBV28 with TRBJ1-2; D perhaps matches TRBD1 (6 bases). There are 14 residues in the CDR3. Germline CDR1 and CDR2: MDHEN and SYDVKM. Trimming pared 4 bases from V and 6 bases from J, leaving 15 bases between.

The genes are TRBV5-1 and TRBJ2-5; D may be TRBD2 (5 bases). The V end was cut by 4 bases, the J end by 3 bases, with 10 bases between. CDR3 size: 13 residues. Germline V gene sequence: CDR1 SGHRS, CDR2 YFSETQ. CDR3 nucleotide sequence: TGCGCCAGCAGCGGAGCCGGGGAAGAGACCCAGTACTTC. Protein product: CASSGAGEETQYF.

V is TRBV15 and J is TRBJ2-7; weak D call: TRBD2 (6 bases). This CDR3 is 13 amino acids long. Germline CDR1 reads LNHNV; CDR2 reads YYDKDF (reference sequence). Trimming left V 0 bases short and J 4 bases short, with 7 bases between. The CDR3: CATSRDAGYEQYF. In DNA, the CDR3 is TGTGCCACCAGCAGAGATGCGGGGTACGAGCAGTACTTC.

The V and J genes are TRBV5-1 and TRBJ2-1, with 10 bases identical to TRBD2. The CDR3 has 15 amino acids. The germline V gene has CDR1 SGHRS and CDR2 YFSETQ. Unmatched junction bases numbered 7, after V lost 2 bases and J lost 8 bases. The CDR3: CASSFLAGVSDEQFF. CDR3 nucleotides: TGCGCCAGCAGCTTTCTAGCGGGAGTTTCTGATGAGCAGTTCTTC.

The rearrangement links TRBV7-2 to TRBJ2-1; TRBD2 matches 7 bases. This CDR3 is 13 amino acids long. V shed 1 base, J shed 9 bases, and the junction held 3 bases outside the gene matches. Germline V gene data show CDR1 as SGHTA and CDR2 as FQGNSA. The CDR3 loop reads CASSLVGEGEQFF. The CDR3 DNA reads TGTGCCAGCAGCTTAGTGGGGGAGGGTGAGCAGTTCTTC.

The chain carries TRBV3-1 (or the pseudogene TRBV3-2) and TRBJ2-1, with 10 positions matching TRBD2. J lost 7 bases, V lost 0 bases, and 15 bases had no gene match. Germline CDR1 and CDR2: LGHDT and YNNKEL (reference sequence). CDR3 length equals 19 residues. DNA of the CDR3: TGTGCCAGCAGCCAAGATTGGCTAGCGGGAGTCTTAGGAGATAATGAGCAGTTCTTC. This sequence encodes CASSQDWLAGVLGDNEQFF.

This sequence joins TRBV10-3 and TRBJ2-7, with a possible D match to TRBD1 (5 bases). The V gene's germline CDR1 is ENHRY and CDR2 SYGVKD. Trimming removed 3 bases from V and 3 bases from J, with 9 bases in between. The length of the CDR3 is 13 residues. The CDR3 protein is CAISERQFYEQYF. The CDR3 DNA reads TGTGCCATCAGTGAAAGACAGTTCTACGAGCAGTACTTC.